The 10 T cell receptor beta chains below come from one sample, sequenced in a study of CD8 T cell repertoires and HIV-1 epitope variants. Generated by immunoSEQ multiplex PCR, the TCRdb table keeps only in-frame clones and is missing some. The sample lists thousands of clones; over 60% were seen once. These receptors' antigens are unknown. Material for sequencing was cultured CD8+ T cells derived from PBMCs. The receptors come from a male donor with HIV.

This chain uses TRBV13 with TRBJ1-1; no definite D call. The germline V gene has CDR1 PRHDT and CDR2 FYEKMQ (reference sequence). The CDR3 is made up of 13 amino acids. V was shortened by 5 bases and J by 0 bases, with 7 bases between the two germline ends. CDR3 amino acids: CASSAFLNTEAFF. The CDR3 DNA reads TGTGCCAGCAGCGCCTTCTTGAACACTGAAGCTTTCTTT.

The chain uses TRBV30 and TRBJ2-3; TRBD1 matches 7 bases. The V gene's germline CDR1 is GTSNPN and CDR2 SVGIG (reference sequence). The ends lost 7 bases at V and 6 bases at J; junction bases unmatched: 19. CDR3 size: 16 residues. The CDR3 DNA sequence: TGTGCCTCGGGCTTAGGGGGCGGGTTCTGGACGGATACGCAGTATTTT. It yields the protein CASGLGGGFWTDTQYF. Using reference TRBV30 and TRBJ2-3 for the parts outside the CDR3, the full variable domain is SQTIHQWPATLVQPVGSPLSLECTVEGTSNPNLYWYRQAAGRGLQLLFYSVGIGQISSEVPQNLSASRPQDRQFILSSKKLLLSDSGFYLCASGLGGGFWTDTQYFGPGTRLTVL.

The chain employs TRBV28 and TRBJ2-7; the D call may be TRBD1 or TRBD2 (11 bases each). This CDR3 has 21 amino acids. V lost 5 bases to trimming and J lost 0 bases, with 32 bases between them. Germline-derived CDR1 and CDR2 are MDHEN and SYDVKM. The CDR3 region has the DNA TGTGCCAGCAGTACTCACCCGGGACAGGGGGGACTAGCGGCCTTCTCCTACGAGCAGTACTTC. It yields the protein CASSTHPGQGGLAAFSYEQYF. The full variable domain, with the rest looked up from reference TRBV28 and TRBJ2-7, is DVKVTQSSRYLVKRTGEKVFLECVQDMDHENMFWYRQDPGLGLRLIYFSYDVKMKEKGDIPEGYSVSREKKERFSLILESASTNQTSMYLCASSTHPGQGGLAAFSYEQYFGPGTRLTVT.

V is TRBV28 and J is TRBJ1-2; no clear D gene. V lost 1 base and J 7 bases, leaving 10 bases between the germline ends. Germline V lookup: CDR1 MDHEN, CDR2 SYDVKM. The CDR3 runs to 13 residues. CDR3 DNA sequence: TGTGCCAGCAGTTTATCCGGCGCCGGTGGCTACACCTTC. It codes for CASSLSGAGGYTF.

The rearrangement uses TRBV28 and TRBJ2-3, with TRBD2 matching over 8 bases. Germline V gene data show CDR1 as MDHEN and CDR2 as SYDVKM. This CDR3 spans 17 amino acids. The ends lost 5 bases at V and 5 bases at J; junction bases unmatched: 15. The DNA of the CDR3 is TGTGCCAGCAGTCCTGACATAGCGGGGCCACGGGGAGATACGCAGTATTTT. It is translated as CASSPDIAGPRGDTQYF.

Only a few counts were recorded for this clone. The chain joins TRBV4-1 to TRBJ1-2; D is possibly TRBD1 (6 bases). Between the trimmed V and J ends, which lost 4 bases and 4 bases, there was a span of 19 bases. Germline CDR1 and CDR2: MGHRA and YSYEKL. CDR3 length: 16 amino acids. DNA for the CDR3: TGCGCCAGCAGCCCCGAGCCTTGGGGGGCAAGCTATGGCTACACCTTC. It translates to CASSPEPWGASYGYTF.

The chain joins TRBV7-2 to TRBJ2-7, with 8 bases matching TRBD1. The junction had 19 bases not matched to a gene; V was cut back by 5 bases and J by 7 bases. The CDR3 loop spans 17 amino acids. The germline gives CDR1 SGHTA, CDR2 FQGNSA. The CDR3 DNA sequence: TGTGCCAGCAGCCTAACCAAGGACAGGGCAAGTGTGGGGGAGCAGTACTTC. It is translated as CASSLTKDRASVGEQYF.

This chain connects TRBV6-5 to TRBJ2-7, with 7 bases aligning to TRBD2. V was pared by 7 bases and J by 6 bases, with 15 bases of the junction left unmatched. Per the germline V gene, CDR1 is MNHEY and CDR2 is SVGAGI. The CDR3 has 15 residues. CDR3 DNA: TGTGCCAGCACCTCCCTCGGGGGGAATCATGCCGAGCAGTACTTC. Protein: CASTSLGGNHAEQYF.

The chain carries TRBV29-1 and TRBJ2-1; D unresolved. The CDR3 has 11 amino acids. Germline V gene sequence: CDR1 SQVTM, CDR2 ANQGSEA. V dropped 6 bases and J dropped 5 bases, with 8 bases sitting between them. The DNA for the CDR3 is TGCAGCGTCCAGCGAAACAATGAGCAGTTCTTC. It codes for CSVQRNNEQFF.

The V gene is TRBV6-4, the J gene TRBJ1-3; D is undetermined. CDR1 is MRHNA, CDR2 SNTAGT, per germline. The V end lost 4 bases, the J end lost 0 bases, and 13 bases lay between the germline ends. The CDR3 contains 16 residues. Here the CDR3 DNA reads TGTGCCAGCAGTGGGAGGGCTGACCCCTCTGGAAACACCATATATTTT. Its protein product is CASSGRADPSGNTIYF.